Each of the 13 T cell receptor beta chains below was sequenced from the same sample in a study of cytomegalovirus exposure and HLA in healthy donors. Method: immunoSEQ multiplex PCR; TCRdb's copy keeps in-frame clones and lacks some. In the table there are roughly 71,000 clones, around 94% of which are singletons. Sequences were obtained from PBMCs. These receptors all come from a woman younger than 35 in good health and CMV-seronegative.

The genes are TRBV9 and TRBJ1-2, with 7 bases lining up with TRBD1. V trimming: 4 bases; J trimming: 6 bases; junction bases outside the gene matches: 6. From germline, CDR1 is SGDLS and CDR2 YYNGEE. The CDR3 has 13 residues. The CDR3 DNA sequence: TGTGCCAGCAGCCACCCGACAGGGCATGGCTACACCTTC. Translation: CASSHPTGHGYTF.

V gene TRBV2 combines with J gene TRBJ2-2; D possibly corresponds to TRBD1 (5 bases). Germline V CDR1 and CDR2: SNHLY, FYNNEI. Deletions cut 5 bases from V and 6 bases from J, with 7 bases between. The CDR3 loop spans 12 amino acids. The CDR3 here is CASSTGPGELFF. The CDR3, as DNA: TGTGCCAGCAGTACAGGCCCCGGGGAGCTGTTTTTT.

J is TRBJ1-2 and V is TRBV27; D is possibly TRBD1 (6 bases). The CDR3 sequence is 11 residues long. V was trimmed by 8 bases and J by 7 bases, leaving 11 bases between them. The germline gives CDR1 MNHEY, CDR2 SMNVEV (reference sequence). The CDR3 DNA follows: TGTGCCAGCGCAGGGGCCCGTGGCTACACCTTC. Translating it yields CASAGARGYTF.

The chain has TRBV9 and TRBJ1-1; D might be TRBD1 (6 bases). Germline-derived CDR1 and CDR2 are SGDLS and YYNGEE. The germline V and J ends were trimmed by 3 bases and 6 bases, with 12 bases remaining between them. CDR3 size: 13 residues. CDR3 sequence reads: CASSGTGSPEAFF. The DNA of the CDR3 is TGTGCCAGCAGCGGAACAGGGTCCCCTGAAGCTTTCTTT.

The chain has TRBV7-2 and TRBJ1-4, with D perhaps TRBD1 (5 bases). The CDR3 extends over 15 amino acids. Germline CDR1 and CDR2: SGHTA and FQGNSA. Trimming removed 5 bases from V and 4 bases from J, with 14 bases in between. CDR3 DNA sequence: TGTGCCAGCAGCCCCCAGCGCGGGGGTAATGAAAAACTGTTTTTT. Its translation is CASSPQRGGNEKLFF.

The CDR3 bases are TGCGCCAGCAGCTGGACAGGTGGAAACACCATATATTTT. Protein: CASSWTGGNTIYF. This chain joins TRBV5-1 and TRBJ1-3, with 7 bases lining up with TRBD1. CDR1 SGHRS and CDR2 YFSETQ come from the germline V gene. Losses at the gene ends were 3 bases for V and 3 bases for J; bases not matched to a gene: 0. CDR3 length: 13 residues.

This clone is a singleton in its sample. This chain links TRBV15 with TRBJ2-7; 9 nucleotides agree with TRBD1. Germline CDR1 is LNHNV and CDR2 is YYDKDF (reference sequence). The CDR3 contains 13 residues. Germline trimming cut 7 bases from V and 5 bases from J; bases unmatched to any gene: 6. The chain's CDR3 is CATTGQGRNEQYF. CDR3 in DNA: TGTGCCACCACAGGACAGGGGAGGAACGAGCAGTACTTC.

This sequence joins TRBV6-4 and TRBJ1-6; D is unclear. The V gene lost 7 bases and the J gene lost 0 bases, with 7 bases spanning the gap. CDR3 length equals 14 residues. From germline, CDR1 is MRHNA and CDR2 SNTAGT. The CDR3 loop is CASKEDSYNSPLHF. CDR3 nucleotides: TGTGCCAGCAAGGAGGACTCCTATAATTCACCCCTCCACTTT.

V gene TRBV6-6 combines with J gene TRBJ1-4, with 10 bases lining up with TRBD1. Germline loops: CDR1 MNHNY, CDR2 SVGAGI (reference sequence). There are 15 residues in the CDR3. The ends lost 1 base at V and 5 bases at J; junction bases unmatched: 1. The CDR3 is CASSYLGQGNEKLFF. CDR3 sequence (DNA): TGTGCCAGCAGTTACTTGGGACAGGGGAATGAAAAACTGTTTTTT.

The rearrangement links TRBV13 to TRBJ2-5; TRBD1 is a possible D gene (6 bases). The ends were cut back, 0 bases at V and 5 bases at J, with 16 bases in the middle. This CDR3 is 16 amino acids long. Germline assignment: CDR1 PRHDT and CDR2 FYEKMQ (reference sequence). CDR3 region: CASSLGLAGVYETQYF. The CDR3 DNA reads as TGTGCCAGCAGCTTAGGGTTGGCAGGGGTGTACGAGACCCAGTACTTC.

This chain connects TRBV4-1 to TRBJ2-2; a weak D match, TRBD2 (7 bases). V gave up 1 base and J gave up 10 bases, with 16 bases separating them. The length of the CDR3 is 15 residues. Germline CDR1 and CDR2: MGHRA and YSYEKL. The CDR3 reads CASSQAPGGRLELFF. The CDR3 DNA is TGCGCCAGCAGCCAAGCCCCGGGGGGCCGTCTGGAGCTGTTTTTT.

V and J are TRBV5-5 and TRBJ1-6; TRBD1 matches at 11 bases. Per the germline V gene, CDR1 is SGHKS and CDR2 is YYEKEE (reference sequence). This CDR3 spans 17 amino acids. J was trimmed by 2 bases and V by 4 bases; bases with no gene match: 5. CDR3 coding DNA: TGTGCCAGCAGCCCCCGGACAGGGGGCGCCTATAATTCACCCCTCCACTTT. Protein sequence: CASSPRTGGAYNSPLHF.

V and J are TRBV7-9 and TRBJ2-7, with 11 nucleotides matching TRBD2. The CDR3 is made up of 16 amino acids. The germline CDR1 and CDR2 sequences are SEHNR and FQNEAQ (reference sequence). V dropped 5 bases and J dropped 0; count of bases not matched to a gene: 6. This CDR3 is CASSPPLAGVSYEQYF. In DNA form, the CDR3 reads TGTGCCAGCAGCCCTCCACTAGCGGGGGTCTCCTACGAGCAGTACTTC.